A single sample is the source of the 29 T cell receptor beta chains below, sequenced in a study of T-cell memory formation after mild COVID-19. MiXCR, applied by TCRdb to the 5' RACE reads, yields one record per CDR3 protein. The data show 300,000 to 400,000 distinct CDR3 sequences, 25% to 30% seen once. What was sequenced was PBMCs or a T cell subset sorted from them (not recorded which). These receptors originate from an adult woman who had mild COVID-19 (a few samples of this study predate the infection). Cell type and time point are not known.

This clonotype showed up just a few times. The rearrangement joins TRBV3-1 to TRBJ1-5; D is undetermined. V was clipped by 1 base and J by 2 bases, with 9 bases between them. CDR3 size: 15 residues. CDR1 and CDR2 from the germline V gene are LGHDT and YNNKEL (reference sequence). For the CDR3, the DNA is TGTGCCAGCAGCCAAGGGGGTGGGGGCAATCAGCCCCAGCATTTT. It encodes CASSQGGGGNQPQHF.

V and J are TRBV6-5 and TRBJ2-3; 8 bases line up with TRBD2. V lost 6 bases to trimming and J lost 3 bases; unmatched junction nucleotides: 11. Germline V gene data show CDR1 as MNHEY and CDR2 as SVGAGI. There are 16 residues in the CDR3. In DNA form, the CDR3 reads TGTGCCAGCAGCCATGGAGGAAGCGGGAGAACAGATACGCAGTATTTT. Translating it yields CASSHGGSGRTDTQYF.

Comment on this clonotype: A read error may produce the germline difference seen at one junction end. The chain joins TRBV2 to TRBJ2-7, with D perhaps TRBD2 (6 bases). CDR3 length: 16 residues. Germline V gives CDR1 SNHLY, CDR2 FYNNEI. CDR3 DNA: TGTGACAGCGAGTACTTCCCCCAGGGACTCACGTACGAGCAGTACTTC. Its protein product is CDSEYFPQGLTYEQYF.

Ten or more counts support this clonotype. The rearrangement links TRBV9 to TRBJ2-3, with D perhaps TRBD2 (6 bases). The CDR3 contains 17 residues. CDR1 is SGDLS and CDR2 is YYNGEE in the germline V gene. V was clipped by 8 bases and J by 0 bases, with 22 bases between them. The CDR3 loop reads CARPGASDSTSTDTQYF. DNA for the CDR3: TGTGCCAGACCTGGGGCTAGCGATTCAACTAGCACAGATACGCAGTATTTT.

This clonotype was detected a few times. The rearrangement uses TRBV18 and TRBJ1-1; D uncertain. The germline CDR1 and CDR2 sequences are KGHSH and LQKENI. V lost 1 base, J lost 11 bases, and 14 bases lay in between. The CDR3 covers 13 residues. The CDR3 sequence is CASSPLIEEWAFF. CDR3 DNA: TGTGCCAGCTCACCACTTATCGAGGAGTGGGCTTTCTTT. The entire variable domain, with the rest obtained from reference TRBV18 and TRBJ1-1, is as follows: NAGVMQNPRHLVRRRGQEARLRCSPMKGHSHVYWYRQLPEEGLKFMVYLQKENIIDESGMPKERFSAEFPKEGPSILRIQQVVRGDSAAYFCASSPLIEEWAFFGQGTRLTVV.

As DNA, the CDR3 is TGTGCCAGCAGTAAACTAGCGGAATACACAGATACGCAGTATTTT. It codes for CASSKLAEYTDTQYF. V usage is TRBV21-1 and J usage is TRBJ2-3; TRBD2 reflects the table's D call only, with no check against the DNA. TRBV21-1 has pseudogene status. This CDR3 has 15 amino acids.

Comment on this clonotype: Sequence at one end of the junction differs from germline and may be a read error. V is TRBV4-1 and J is TRBJ2-1; D uncertain. Germline lookup yields CDR1 MGHRA and CDR2 YSYEKL. The CDR3 spans 15 residues. The CDR3 reads CASSKERVSYNEQFF. In DNA, the CDR3 is TGCGCCAGCAGCAAAGAAAGAGTCTCCTACAATGAGCAGTTCTTC.

The gene calls are TRBV4-1 and TRBJ2-3, with 12 bases matching TRBD2. V trimming: 0 bases; J trimming: 11 bases; junction bases outside the gene matches: 12. The length of the CDR3 is 17 residues. Germline values: CDR1 MGHRA, CDR2 YSYEKL. As DNA, the CDR3 is TGCGCCAGCAGCCAAGATGTACCTAGCGGGGGGGGCGAGAGGCAGTATTTT. Residues: CASSQDVPSGGGERQYF.

This clonotype was counted only a few times. The chain employs TRBV7-2 and TRBJ1-1, with 11 nucleotides matching TRBD1. The CDR3 spans 15 residues. Looked up from germline, CDR1 is SGHTA and CDR2 is FQGNSA. V lost 6 bases and J lost 6; bases outside the gene matches: 9. The CDR3 DNA follows: TGTGCCAGCAGTCCGGACAGGGGGCAAAGGGCTGAAGCTTTCTTT. It is translated as CASSPDRGQRAEAFF.

The chain is built from TRBV19 and TRBJ2-1; the match to TRBD2 covers 8 bases. This CDR3 region has 16 residues. Looked up from germline, CDR1 is LNHDA and CDR2 is SQIVND (reference sequence). Losses at the gene ends were 5 bases for V and 5 bases for J; bases not matched to a gene: 11. The CDR3 region is CASSPWYSGGHNEQFF. CDR3 nucleotides: TGTGCCAGTAGTCCCTGGTACAGCGGGGGCCACAATGAGCAGTTCTTC.

There are a few counts of this clonotype. The chain joins TRBV4-3 to TRBJ2-2; 9 bases agree with TRBD2. CDR3 length: 15 residues. After removal of 7 bases from V and 1 base from J, the junction contained 4 bases not matched to a gene. Germline V CDR1 and CDR2: LGHNA, YSLEER. In DNA form, the CDR3 reads TGCGCCAGCACCGAGACTAGCGGGAACACCGGGGAGCTGTTTTTT. This sequence encodes CASTETSGNTGELFF.

The chain combines TRBV12-3 or TRBV12-4 with TRBJ2-7, with 9 bases lining up with TRBD1. V lost 4 bases, J lost 6 bases, and 4 bases stayed unmatched. This CDR3 contains 13 residues. As DNA, the CDR3 is TGTGCCAGCAGTTGGGGGACAGGGACCGAGCAGTACTTC. Translation: CASSWGTGTEQYF.

The CDR3 reads CASSYFFSDRTYGYTF. CDR3 DNA: TGTGCCAGCAGTTACTTTTTTTCCGACAGGACCTATGGCTACACCTTC. The chain links TRBV6-5 to TRBJ1-2, with D tentatively TRBD1 (6 bases). V was pared by 1 base and J by 4 bases, with 16 bases between. The CDR3 length is 16 residues. Germline values: CDR1 MNHEY, CDR2 SVGAGI.

This chain connects TRBV29-1 to TRBJ1-1, with a weak D call TRBD1 (6 bases). The CDR3 covers 12 residues. CDR1 and CDR2 from the germline V gene are SQVTM and ANQGSEA. V was cut by 4 bases and J by 6 bases, with 12 bases left in between. This CDR3 is CSVAGVGAEAFF. DNA for the CDR3: TGCAGCGTTGCAGGGGTCGGGGCTGAAGCTTTCTTT.

This clonotype came up a few times. The V and J genes are TRBV12-3 or TRBV12-4 and TRBJ2-7; no firm D call. V was trimmed by 8 bases and J by 6 bases, leaving 11 bases between them. The CDR3 spans 11 residues. The CDR3 region is CASVLGSEQYF. For the CDR3, the DNA is TGTGCCAGCGTATTAGGCTCCGAGCAGTACTTC.

This chain connects TRBV15 to TRBJ1-1; no definite D call. V dropped 3 bases and J dropped 1 base, with 15 bases sitting between them. The CDR3 length is 16 residues. The V gene's germline CDR1 is LNHNV and CDR2 YYDKDF (reference sequence). CDR3 coding DNA: TGTGCCACCAGCAGCCCAGGTATGGGCCCGAACACTGAAGCTTTCTTT. It is translated as CATSSPGMGPNTEAFF. Together with reference TRBV15 and TRBJ1-1, the CDR3 gives the full variable domain: DAMVIQNPRYQVTQFGKPVTLSCSQTLNHNVMYWYQQKSSQAPKLLFHYYDKDFNNEADTPDNFQSRRPNTSFCFLDIRSPGLGDTAMYLCATSSPGMGPNTEAFFGQGTRLTVV.

This clonotype turned up a few times. The chain carries TRBV5-1 and TRBJ2-7; D uncertain. Germline V lookup: CDR1 SGHRS, CDR2 YFSETQ. The CDR3 runs to 14 residues. Between the trimmed V and J ends, which lost 0 bases and 2 bases, there was a span of 9 bases. The CDR3 nucleotides are TGCGCCAGCAGCTTGGCCCCAGGCACCTACGAGCAGTACTTC. Amino acid sequence: CASSLAPGTYEQYF. Full variable domain (rest looked up from reference TRBV5-1 and TRBJ2-7): KAGVTQTPRYLIKTRGQQVTLSCSPISGHRSVSWYQQTPGQGLQFLFEYFSETQRNKGNFPGRFSGRQFSNSRSEMNVSTLELGDSALYLCASSLAPGTYEQYFGPGTRLTVT.

This clonotype showed up just a few times. The chain joins TRBV7-2 to TRBJ2-7; the D is unclear. Germline V gene data show CDR1 as SGHTA and CDR2 as FQGNSA. This CDR3 has 16 amino acids. Trimming stripped 1 base from V and 1 base from J, with 14 bases between. The CDR3 nucleotides are TGTGCCAGCAGCTTAGAGGGTACTGGTTATTCCTACGAGCAGTACTTC. This translates into CASSLEGTGYSYEQYF.

The chain combines TRBV6-1 with TRBJ2-5; the D gene could be TRBD1 or TRBD2 (5 bases each). CDR3 size: 14 residues. The germline V gene has CDR1 MNHNS and CDR2 SASEGT. With 4 bases removed from V and 4 bases from J, the gap between germline ends came to 13 bases. For the CDR3, the DNA is TGTGCCAGCAGTGTGATGGGACGTCGAGAGACCCAGTACTTC. It is translated as CASSVMGRRETQYF.

This clonotype was picked up many times. The chain's CDR3 is CASSPRDSRGYTF. DNA of the CDR3: TGCGCCAGCAGCCCGCGGGACAGTAGAGGCTACACCTTC. J is TRBJ1-2 and V is TRBV4-1, with TRBD1 identical over 7 bases. CDR3 length equals 13 residues. CDR1 and CDR2 (germline): MGHRA, YSYEKL. The ends lost 4 bases at V and 8 bases at J; junction bases unmatched: 7.

This clonotype has just a few counts. The J gene is TRBJ2-7, the V gene TRBV9; weak D call: TRBD1 (5 bases). Germline CDR1 is SGDLS and CDR2 is YYNGEE. The CDR3 runs 16 residues. V was trimmed by 3 bases and J by 7 bases, leaving 23 bases between them. The CDR3 spells CASSDLRESGLGEQYF. The DNA of the CDR3 is TGTGCCAGCAGCGATCTCAGGGAATCGGGTTTAGGGGAGCAGTACTTC.

The rearrangement links TRBV3-1 to TRBJ1-1; 10 nucleotides agree with TRBD1. The CDR3 contains 14 residues. The V and J ends lost 7 bases and 10 bases, in that order; junction bases with no gene match: 12. Germline CDR1 is LGHDT and CDR2 is YNNKEL (reference sequence). CDR3 DNA: TGTGCCAGCAATTCTGGGGACAGGGGCCCCCGAGCTTTCTTT. Its protein is CASNSGDRGPRAFF.

This clonotype has only a few counts. This chain connects TRBV29-1 to TRBJ2-1, with no clear D. Germline V lookup: CDR1 SQVTM, CDR2 ANQGSEA. The CDR3 covers 13 residues. Trimming removed 4 bases at V and 8 bases at J, with 15 bases between. CDR3 nucleotide sequence: TGCAGCGTTGGGAAGGGAACCAGGCATGAGCAGTTCTTC. The encoded protein is CSVGKGTRHEQFF.

The chain uses TRBV9 and TRBJ2-1; D might be TRBD1 (7 bases). The length of the CDR3 is 13 residues. Trimming shortened V by 3 bases and J by 5 bases, and 9 bases separated the two germline ends. Germline-derived CDR1 and CDR2 are SGDLS and YYNGEE. CDR3 DNA sequence: TGTGCCAGCAGCGGCAGGGGGGACAATGAGCAGTTCTTC. Translating gives CASSGRGDNEQFF.

This clonotype was seen a handful of times. The rearrangement joins TRBV12-3 or TRBV12-4 to TRBJ2-3; D remains unclear. The V and J ends lost 4 bases and 2 bases respectively, with 13 bases between them. The CDR3 covers 15 residues. Written as DNA, the CDR3 is TGTGCCAGCAGTTCAACGACGGATCCCACAGATACGCAGTATTTT. This codes for CASSSTTDPTDTQYF.

This clonotype was counted only a few times. V is TRBV7-9 and J is TRBJ2-7, with 7 bases lining up with TRBD1. This CDR3 contains 13 residues. The junction had 7 bases not matched to a gene; V was cut back by 5 bases and J by 6 bases. The germline gives CDR1 SEHNR, CDR2 FQNEAQ (reference sequence). CDR3 in amino acids: CASSRQGLSEQYF. The CDR3 region has the DNA TGTGCCAGCAGCCGACAGGGTCTAAGCGAGCAGTACTTC. Full variable domain (rest looked up from reference TRBV7-9 and TRBJ2-7): DTGVSQNPRHKITKRGQNVTFRCDPISEHNRLYWYRQTLGQGPEFLTYFQNEAQLEKSRLLSDRFSAERPKGSFSTLEIQRTEQGDSAMYLCASSRQGLSEQYFGPGTRLTVT.

This clonotype was picked up a small number of times. At one end the junction does not follow the germline gene, possibly because of a read error. This chain joins TRBV4-3 and TRBJ2-3, with 8 bases lining up with TRBD1. The CDR3 has 15 amino acids. The germline gives CDR1 LGHNA, CDR2 YSLEER. The chain's CDR3 is CASSQDLTGERGRNF. CDR3 in DNA: TGCGCCAGCAGCCAAGATTTGACAGGGGAAAGGGGAAGGAATTTT.

In the case of this clonotype: At one end the junction does not follow the germline gene, possibly because of a read error. This chain connects TRBV3-1 to TRBJ2-6; TRBD1 is a possible D gene (5 bases). CDR1 is LGHDT, CDR2 YNNKEL, per germline (reference sequence). The CDR3 sequence is 15 residues long. CDR3 region: CACSQQGPGAHVLTF. The CDR3 nucleotides read TGTGCCTGCAGCCAGCAGGGCCCTGGGGCCCACGTCCTGACTTTC.

This clonotype showed up many times. V usage is TRBV7-2 and J usage is TRBJ2-1; 7 bases fit TRBD2. The V gene's germline CDR1 is SGHTA and CDR2 FQGNSA. The CDR3 is 15 residues long. With 1 base clipped from V and 5 bases from J, the junction kept 5 bases outside the gene matches. The CDR3 DNA reads as TGTGCCAGCAGCTTAGAGGGACTACCTAACAATGAGCAGTTCTTC. Translated, it gives CASSLEGLPNNEQFF.